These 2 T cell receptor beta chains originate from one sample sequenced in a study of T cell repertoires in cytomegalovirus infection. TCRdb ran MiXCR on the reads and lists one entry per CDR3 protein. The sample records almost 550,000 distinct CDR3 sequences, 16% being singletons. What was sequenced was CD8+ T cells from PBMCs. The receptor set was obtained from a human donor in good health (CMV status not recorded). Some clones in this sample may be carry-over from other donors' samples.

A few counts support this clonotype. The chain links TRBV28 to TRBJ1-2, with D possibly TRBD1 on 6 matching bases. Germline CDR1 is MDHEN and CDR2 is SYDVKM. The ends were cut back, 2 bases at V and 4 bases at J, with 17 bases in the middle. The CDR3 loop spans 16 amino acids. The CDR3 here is CASSLRGHSRRYGYTF. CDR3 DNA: TGTGCCAGCAGTTTACGGGGGCACTCGCGACGCTATGGCTACACCTTC.

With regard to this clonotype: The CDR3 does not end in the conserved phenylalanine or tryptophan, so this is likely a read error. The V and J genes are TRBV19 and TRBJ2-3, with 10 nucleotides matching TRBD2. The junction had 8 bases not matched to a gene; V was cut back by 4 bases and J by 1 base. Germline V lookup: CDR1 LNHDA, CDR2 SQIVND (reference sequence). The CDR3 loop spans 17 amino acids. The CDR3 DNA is TGTGCCAGTAGTAACCTCCGAGCGGGGGGGGGCACAGATACGCAGTATCTT. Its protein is CASSNLRAGGGTDTQYL.